The sequence of this TCR beta chain was determined in a study of cytotoxic CD8 clonotypes in ibrutinib-treated CLL. Whole-study context: Mean values per sample were 255,043 productive templates and tens of thousands of productive rearrangements.

This CDR3 comprises 14 residues. The V gene's germline CDR1 is MGHRA and CDR2 YSYEKL. V lost 1 base and J 0 bases, leaving 4 bases between the germline ends. Clones were read by immunoSEQ multiplex PCR, and TCRdb kept only the in-frame ones, dropping some. The table has fewer than 400,000 clones, around 66% seen once. Sample: PBMCs, taken after 36 months of ibrutinib treatment. The rearrangement links TRBV4-1 to TRBJ1-5; D is uncertain. The sequence came from a human donor with chronic lymphocytic leukemia. CDR3 region: CASSQGPSNQPQHF. The CDR3 coding sequence is TGCGCCAGCAGCCAAGGGCCTAGCAATCAGCCCCAGCATTTT.